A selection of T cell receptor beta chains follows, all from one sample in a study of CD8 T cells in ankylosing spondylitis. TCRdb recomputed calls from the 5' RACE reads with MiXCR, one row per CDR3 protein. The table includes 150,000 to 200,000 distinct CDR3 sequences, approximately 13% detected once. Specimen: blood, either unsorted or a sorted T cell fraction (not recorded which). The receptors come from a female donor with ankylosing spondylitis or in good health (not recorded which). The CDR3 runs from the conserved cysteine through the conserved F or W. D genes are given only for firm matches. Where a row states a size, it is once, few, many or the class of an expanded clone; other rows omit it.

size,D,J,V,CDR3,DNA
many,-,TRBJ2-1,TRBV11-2,CASSLEVGLGQFF,TGTGCCAGCAGCTTAGAGGTTGGTTTGGGGCAGTTCTTC
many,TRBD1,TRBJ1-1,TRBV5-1,CARAGRGRNEAFF,TGCGCCCGAGCCGGGAGGGGGCGAAATGAAGCTTTCTTT
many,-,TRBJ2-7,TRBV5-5,CASSFIGREQYF,TGTGCCAGCAGCTTCATAGGGCGGGAGCAGTACTTC
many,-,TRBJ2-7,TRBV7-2,CASSLESKRYEQYF,TGTGCCAGCAGCTTAGAATCGAAGCGGTACGAGCAGTACTTC
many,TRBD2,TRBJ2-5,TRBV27,CASRRGLADFQETQYF,TGTGCCAGCCGGCGGGGACTAGCGGACTTCCAAGAGACCCAGTACTTC
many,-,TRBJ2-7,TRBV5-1,CASSLVHSTYEQYF,TGCGCCAGCAGCTTGGTACACAGCACCTACGAGCAGTACTTC
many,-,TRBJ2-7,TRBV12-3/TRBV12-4,CASSARWGRYEQYF,TGTGCCAGCAGTGCCCGGTGGGGCCGCTACGAGCAGTACTTC
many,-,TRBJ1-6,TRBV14,CASSQAPNSPLHF,TGTGCCAGCAGCCAAGCGCCTAATTCACCCCTCCACTTT
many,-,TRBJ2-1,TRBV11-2,CASSLEVGNEQFF,TGTGCCAGCAGCTTAGAGGTGGGCAATGAGCAGTTCTTC
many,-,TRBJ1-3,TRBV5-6,CASSLTTSGAGNTIYF,TGTGCCAGCAGCTTGACGACCTCCGGCGCTGGAAACACCATATATTTT
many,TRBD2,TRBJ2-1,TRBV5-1,CASSPHREAPAQFF,TGCGCCAGCAGCCCCCACCGGGAGGCACCGGCGCAGTTCTTC
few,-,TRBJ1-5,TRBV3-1,CASSQDFRVPGQPQHF,TGTGCCAGCAGCCAAGATTTCAGGGTTCCTGGCCAGCCCCAGCATTTT
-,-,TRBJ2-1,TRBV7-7,CASSLGMGSVTDEQFF,TGTGCTAGCAGCTTAGGGATGGGGAGTGTCACAGATGAGCAGTTCTTC
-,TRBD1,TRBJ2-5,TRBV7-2,CASSLGPGGRETQYF,TGTGCCAGCAGCTTAGGACCAGGGGGCCGAGAGACCCAGTACTTC
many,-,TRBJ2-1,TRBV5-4,CASSLGGLSGLNNEQFF,TGTGCCAGCAGCTTGGGGGGGTTGAGTGGGCTAAACAATGAGCAGTTCTTC
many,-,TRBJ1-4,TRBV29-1,CSVEEASGRNEKLFF,TGCAGCGTTGAAGAGGCGTCAGGGCGGAATGAAAAACTGTTTTTT
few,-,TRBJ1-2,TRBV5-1,CASSSPGVVGYTF,TGCGCCAGCAGCTCCCCAGGGGTTGTAGGCTACACCTTC
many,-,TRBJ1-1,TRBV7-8,CASSLRGANEAFF,TGTGCCAGCAGCTTGAGGGGGGCCAATGAAGCTTTCTTT
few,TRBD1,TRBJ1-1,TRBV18,CASSLYQPGTENTEAFF,TGTGCCAGCTCCCTCTATCAACCCGGGACAGAGAACACTGAAGCTTTCTTT
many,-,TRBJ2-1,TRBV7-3,CASSLIVRVGSHEQFF,TGTGCCAGCAGCTTAATTGTAAGGGTAGGGAGCCATGAGCAGTTCTTC
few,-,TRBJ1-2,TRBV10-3,CAITGGSQLNGYTF,TGTGCCATCACCGGGGGGTCGCAGCTTAATGGCTACACCTTC
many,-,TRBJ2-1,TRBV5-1,CASRATGSVGEQFF,TGCGCCAGCAGGGCCACAGGGAGTGTCGGCGAGCAGTTCTTC
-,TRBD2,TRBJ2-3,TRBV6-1,CASSEMPAGADTQYF,TGTGCCAGCAGTGAAATGCCGGCGGGGGCAGATACGCAGTATTTT
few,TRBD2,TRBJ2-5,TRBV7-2,CASGGRGGAETQYF,TGTGCCAGCGGAGGAAGGGGAGGGGCGGAGACCCAGTACTTC
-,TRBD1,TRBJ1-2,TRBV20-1,CSAREGGTVYGYTF,TGCAGTGCTAGAGAGGGTGGGACAGTCTATGGCTACACCTTC
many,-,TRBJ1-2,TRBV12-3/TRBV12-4,CASSLEVNYGYTF,TGTGCCAGCAGTTTAGAGGTCAACTATGGCTACACCTTC
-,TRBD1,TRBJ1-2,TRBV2,CASNGQGVAEGGYTF,TGTGCCAGCAATGGACAGGGGGTAGCTGAAGGTGGCTACACCTTC
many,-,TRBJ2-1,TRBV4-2,CASSQDNEQFF,TGTGCCAGCAGCCAAGACAATGAGCAGTTCTTC
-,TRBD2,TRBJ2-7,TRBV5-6,CASSFYSGSQREQYF,TGTGCCAGCAGCTTCTATAGCGGGAGTCAGCGTGAGCAGTACTTC
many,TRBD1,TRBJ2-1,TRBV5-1,CASSPGTALTYNEQFF,TGCGCCAGCAGCCCAGGGACAGCCCTGACGTACAATGAGCAGTTCTTC
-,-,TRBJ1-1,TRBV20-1,CSAPGALNTEAFF,TGCAGTGCCCCAGGGGCCTTAAACACTGAAGCTTTCTTT
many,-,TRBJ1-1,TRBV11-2,CASSLAQGPQEAFF,TGTGCCAGCAGCTTAGCCCAAGGCCCACAAGAAGCTTTCTTT